Following are 10 T cell receptor beta chains from one sample sequenced in a study of T cells in Graves' hyperthyroidism and ophthalmopathy (dated by TCRdb to between 2019 and 2020). Library construction relied on multiplex PCR. Sequencing instrument: Illumina HiSeq 2000. Amplification of TCR beta CDR3 regions was carried out from RNA transcripts. The first round of RT-PCR for the TCR CDR3 was performed with the HTBI primer set and the Qiagen OneStep RT-PCR kit. TCRdb trimmed the raw reads at Q25, called clones with MiXCR and kept productive beta chains. Rows are unified per CDR3 protein, each entry keeping the most common DNA and genes. The sample data list roughly 800,000 distinct CDR3 sequences, and about 38% of these were observed just once. Together, the top ten hold about 8.9% of the sample. What was sequenced was blood. These TCRs come from a man younger than 35 with Graves' hyperthyroidism.

This clonotype was seen only a few times. The V call is TRBV6-6, the J call TRBJ1-2, with D unresolved. CDR1 and CDR2 from the germline V gene are MNHNY and SVGAGI (reference sequence). V was cut by 4 bases and J by 0 bases, with 15 bases left in between. The CDR3 has 16 residues. As DNA, the CDR3 is TGTGCCAGCAGTTCCCCCCCTCCGTCGGCTAACTATGGCTACACCTTC. Translating gives CASSSPPPSANYGYTF.

The V gene is TRBV6-5, the J gene TRBJ1-1; D is possibly TRBD1 (5 bases). The V and J ends lost 4 bases and 5 bases respectively, with 14 bases between them. The CDR3 has 14 residues. The germline gives CDR1 MNHEY, CDR2 SVGAGI. The CDR3 coding sequence is TGTGCCAGCAGTTTAGGGTCGAAGGGGACTGAAGCTTTCTTT. Residues: CASSLGSKGTEAFF.

The rearrangement joins TRBV7-8 to TRBJ2-2; D is possibly TRBD2 (5 bases). V lost 8 bases and J 3 bases, leaving 10 bases between the germline ends. Looked up from germline, CDR1 is SGHVS and CDR2 is FQNEAQ. The CDR3 spans 13 residues. This chain's CDR3 is CASHKRDTGELFF. CDR3 in DNA: TGTGCCAGCCACAAGAGGGACACCGGGGAGCTGTTTTTT.

The V and J genes are TRBV6-5 and TRBJ2-5; tentatively, D is TRBD1 or TRBD2 (6 bases each). CDR1 MNHEY and CDR2 SVGAGI come from the germline V gene. There are 15 residues in the CDR3. V was cut by 5 bases and J by 4 bases, with 17 bases left in between. CDR3 region: CASSQTGGGLETQYF. The CDR3 DNA follows: TGTGCCAGCAGTCAGACAGGAGGAGGGCTAGAGACCCAGTACTTC.

For the CDR3, the DNA is TGTGCCAGCAGTTACTCGGGTCAGCAATATCCCTCCTACGAGCAGTACTTC. Protein: CASSYSGQQYPSYEQYF. This chain connects TRBV6-5 to TRBJ2-7; D remains ambiguous. The V gene's germline CDR1 is MNHEY and CDR2 SVGAGI. V gave up 0 bases and J gave up 0 bases, with 15 bases separating them. This CDR3 is built from 17 residues.

This clonotype was seen many times. This sequence joins TRBV2 and TRBJ1-1; D is uncertain. CDR3 size: 14 residues. Germline CDR1 SNHLY, CDR2 FYNNEI. Trimming took off 6 bases at V and 1 base at J, with 12 bases between the two ends. The CDR3 here is CASRGGLRNTEAFF. CDR3 coding DNA: TGTGCCAGCAGGGGAGGACTACGGAACACTGAAGCTTTCTTT.

The chain employs TRBV10-3 and TRBJ2-3, with D maybe TRBD2 (6 bases). Germline V lookup: CDR1 ENHRY, CDR2 SYGVKD. V lost 6 bases and J 2 bases, leaving 12 bases between the germline ends. The CDR3 loop spans 14 amino acids. Here the CDR3 reads CAIRGDFNTDTQYF. The DNA of the CDR3 is TGTGCCATCAGGGGGGACTTTAACACAGATACGCAGTATTTT.

The V gene is TRBV9, the J gene TRBJ1-1; D gene uncertain. Germline CDR1 is SGDLS and CDR2 is YYNGEE. V lost 0 bases, J lost 4 bases, and 7 bases lay in between. The CDR3 has 13 amino acids. CDR3 sequence reads: CASSVEQSTEAFF. DNA of the CDR3: TGTGCCAGCAGCGTAGAACAGAGCACTGAAGCTTTCTTT.

V usage is TRBV25-1 and J usage is TRBJ1-6, with D maybe TRBD1 (6 bases). V was clipped by 2 bases and J by 8 bases, with 19 bases between them. Per the germline V gene, CDR1 is MGHDK and CDR2 is SYGVNS. The CDR3 length is 17 residues. Here the CDR3 reads CASSEHYQDRIDSPLHF. CDR3 sequence (DNA): TGTGCCAGCAGTGAACATTACCAGGACAGAATTGATTCACCCCTCCACTTT.

V gene TRBV25-1 combines with J gene TRBJ1-1; TRBD1 is a possible D gene (5 bases). The CDR3 length is 15 residues. CDR1 and CDR2 from the germline V gene are MGHDK and SYGVNS. Trimming pared 4 bases from V and 2 bases from J, leaving 14 bases between. The CDR3 DNA reads as TGTGCCAGCAGTGCTAGTGGACATCGAAACACTGAAGCTTTCTTT. The encoded protein is CASSASGHRNTEAFF. The full variable domain, with the rest looked up from reference TRBV25-1 and TRBJ1-1, is EADIYQTPRYLVIGTGKKITLECSQTMGHDKMYWYQQDPGMELHLIHYSYGVNSTEKGDLSSESTVSRIRTEHFPLTLESARPSHTSQYLCASSASGHRNTEAFFGQGTRLTVV.